The entry that follows covers one T cell receptor (beta chain) sequence. Its specificity is unknown. The entry originates in a study of CXCR3-negative and CXCR3-positive naive CD8 T cells. Overall study results and limits: Naive cells positive for CXCR3 carried more hydrophobic TRB CDR3s than CXCR3-negative ones. Much lower diversity was found in memory CD8+ cells, while both naive subsets had comparably high diversity.

The authors prepared UMI-labeled TRB cDNA libraries by 5' RACE. TCRdb reanalyzed the 5' RACE reads, giving one entry per CDR3 protein sequence and no DNA. This sample contains tens of thousands of distinct CDR3 sequences. In germline, CDR1 is LGHNA, CDR2 YNFKEQ. The CDR3 is 15 amino acids. Triplicate sorts, 300,000 cells apiece, were made for each CD8+ T cell subset. CD45RO-CCR7+CD27+CD95- was the phenotype of naive CD8+ T cells. The V and J genes are TRBV4-2 and TRBJ1-1. The TCR sequence derives from a human donor in good health. Some clones in this sample may be carry-over from other donors' samples. Sequencing was done on a sample of naive CXCR3+ CD8+ T cells from blood. Subset defined: CD45RO-CCR7+CD27+CD95- naive CD8+ T cells expressing CXCR3 (TNR3+). The CDR3 is CASRELRAPNTEAFF.